This is a list of T cell receptor beta chains from one sample in a study of blood T cell repertoires in COVID-19. The assay was immunoSEQ multiplex PCR, and TCRdb's table has in-frame clones only and misses some. Here the sample spans about 170,000 clones, roughly 87% being singletons. Material for sequencing was PBMCs or T cells enriched from blood (not recorded which). Receptors were obtained from a human donor with acute COVID-19. The donor label of this sample is uncertain. The CDR3 runs from the conserved cysteine through the conserved F or W. The D gene is left open where the match is weak. Size is stated for part of the rows, as once, few or many counts, or as a class when the clone is expanded.

. TRBD1 TRBJ1-4 TRBV10-3 CAISESGQGSNEKLFF TGTGCCATCAGTGAGTCAGGACAGGGTTCCAATGAAAAACTGTTTTTT
. TRBD2 TRBJ2-1 TRBV19 CASSIRGGVYNEQFF TGTGCCAGTAGTATTCGCGGGGGGGTTTACAATGAGCAGTTCTTC
. . TRBJ2-7 TRBV12-3/TRBV12-4 CASSFGGLEQYF TGTGCCAGCAGTTTCGGGGGTCTGGAGCAGTACTTC
. . TRBJ1-3 TRBV14 CASSQNRGNTIYF TGTGCCAGCAGCCAAAACAGGGGAAACACCATATATTTT
. . TRBJ2-5 TRBV2 CASSPQGGRETQYF TGTGCCAGCAGCCCGCAGGGGGGAAGGGAGACCCAGTACTTC
. TRBD1 TRBJ1-1 TRBV14 CASRRQGGEAFF TGTGCCAGCAGACGACAGGGAGGTGAAGCTTTCTTT
. TRBD1 TRBJ2-3 TRBV19 CASTSQRQGVKVGTDTQYF TGTGCCAGTACCTCCCAGAGACAGGGAGTAAAGGTTGGCACAGATACGCAGTATTTT
. . TRBJ1-4 TRBV5-8 CASSLGEAGNEKLFF TGTGCCAGCAGCTTGGGAGAGGCGGGTAATGAAAAACTGTTTTTT
. TRBD1 TRBJ1-2 TRBV5-6 CASSWTGENYGYTF TGTGCCAGCAGCTGGACAGGGGAAAACTATGGCTACACCTTC
once . TRBJ2-7 TRBV5-1 CASSLVPGGQYEQYF TGCGCCAGCAGCTTGGTCCCGGGGGGCCAGTACGAGCAGTACTTC
few TRBD2 TRBJ2-3 TRBV7-6 CASSLGFGGGVTDTQYF TGTGCCAGCAGCTTAGGCTTTGGCGGGGGGGTCACAGATACGCAGTATTTT
. TRBD1 TRBJ1-3 TRBV3-1/TRBV3-2 CASSHRGAGNTIYF TGTGCCAGCAGCCACAGGGGGGCTGGAAACACCATATATTTT
. TRBD1 TRBJ2-2 TRBV19 CASRSTPPDRGVGELFF TGTGCCAGTCGTAGTACCCCCCCGGACAGGGGGGTCGGGGAGCTGTTTTTT
. TRBD1 TRBJ2-1 TRBV6-2/TRBV6-3 CASSQTGPQEQFF TGTGCCAGCAGCCAGACAGGGCCGCAGGAGCAGTTCTTC
. TRBD1 TRBJ2-2 TRBV18 CASSPPGTGQFPNTGELFF TGTGCCAGCTCACCACCGGGGACGGGACAGTTCCCGAACACCGGGGAGCTGTTTTTT
. TRBD2 TRBJ2-3 TRBV29-1 CSALLGGAGDTQYF TGCAGCGCACTGCTCGGGGGGGCCGGAGATACGCAGTATTTT
. . TRBJ1-5 TRBV19 CASSSNRNQPQHF TGTGCCAGTAGTAGTAATCGCAATCAGCCCCAGCATTTT
. TRBD1 TRBJ1-3 TRBV4-3 CASSQEGQARGTIYF TGCGCCAGCAGCCAAGAGGGACAGGCCCGGGGCACCATATATTTT
. . TRBJ2-7 TRBV4-2 CASSPFGGVNTYEQYF TGTGCCAGCAGCCCCTTTGGCGGGGTTAACACCTACGAGCAGTACTTC
. . TRBJ2-7 TRBV6-1 CASSDLGAYEQYF TGTGCCAGCAGTGATTTAGGGGCCTACGAGCAGTACTTC
once TRBD1 TRBJ2-3 TRBV6-5 CASSHGTGLTDTQYF TGTGCCAGCAGCCACGGGACAGGGCTTACAGATACGCAGTATTTT
once . TRBJ1-1 TRBV7-8 CASSLMRVRDTEAFF TGTGCCAGCAGCTTAATGAGGGTCCGCGACACTGAAGCTTTCTTT
once . TRBJ1-2 TRBV12-3/TRBV12-4 CASSNLNYGYTF TGTGCCAGCAGCAACTTAAACTATGGCTACACCTTC
. . TRBJ1-2 TRBV6-6 CASSYSSTGTTYGYTF TGTGCCAGCAGTTACTCGTCCACCGGGACAACTTATGGCTACACCTTC
. TRBD1 TRBJ2-7 TRBV5-4 CASSAGQASDEQYF TGTGCCAGCAGCGCGGGACAGGCGAGTGACGAGCAGTACTTC
. . TRBJ1-1 TRBV5-1 CASSLVARANTEAFF TGCGCCAGCAGCTTGGTGGCCAGGGCGAACACTGAAGCTTTCTTT
. . TRBJ1-4 TRBV18 CASSPHRAATNEKLFF TGTGCCAGCTCACCTCACAGGGCTGCAACTAATGAAAAACTGTTTTTT
. TRBD1 TRBJ1-5 TRBV19 CASSRGIRGQPQHF TGTGCCAGTAGCAGGGGGATTAGAGGTCAGCCCCAGCATTTT